This T cell receptor (beta chain) stems from a study of T cell repertoires in cytomegalovirus infection. Study background: CMV infection and matching HLA type were both indicated by public TCR beta signatures.

This clonotype has ten or more counts. Trimming shortened V by 8 bases and J by 5 bases, and 10 bases separated the two germline ends. The CDR3 runs 11 residues. Germline V gene data show CDR1 as MDHEN and CDR2 as SYDVKM. One entry per CDR3 protein, called by TCRdb with MiXCR from the reads. The table shows hundreds of thousands of distinct CDR3 sequences, with 17% occurring only once. Sequenced: PBMCs. The origin of this receptor is a human donor in good health (CMV status not recorded). Some clones in this sample may be carry-over from other donors' samples. This chain joins TRBV28 and TRBJ2-7; possible D gene TRBD1, 5 bases. In DNA, the CDR3 is TGTGCCAGCGCAGGGTTCCACGAGCAGTACTTC. It specifies CASAGFHEQYF.